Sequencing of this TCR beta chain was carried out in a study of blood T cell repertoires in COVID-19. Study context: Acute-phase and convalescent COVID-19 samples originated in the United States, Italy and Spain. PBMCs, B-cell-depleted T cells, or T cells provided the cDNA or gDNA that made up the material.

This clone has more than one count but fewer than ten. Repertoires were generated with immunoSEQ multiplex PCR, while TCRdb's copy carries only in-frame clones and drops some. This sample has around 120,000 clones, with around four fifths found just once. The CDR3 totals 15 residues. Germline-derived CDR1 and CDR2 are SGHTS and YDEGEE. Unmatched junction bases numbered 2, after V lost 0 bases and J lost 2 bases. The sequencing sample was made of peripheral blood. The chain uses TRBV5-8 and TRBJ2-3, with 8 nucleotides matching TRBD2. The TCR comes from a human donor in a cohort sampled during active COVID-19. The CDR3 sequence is CASSLELAATDTQYF. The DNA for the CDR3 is TGTGCCAGCAGCTTGGAACTAGCGGCCACAGATACGCAGTATTTT.